This T cell receptor beta chain emerged from a study of early T cells in non-severe SARS-CoV-2 infection. For the study at large: Sequencing used unsorted whole-blood bulk RNA, so chains lack pairing. Findings of the study overall: Matches to VDJdb favored anti-spike CD8 responses and missed private and CD4 specificities.

The CDR3 sequence is 17 residues long. Trimming took 1 base from V and 0 from J, leaving 16 bases between them. Germline CDR1 is SGHAT and CDR2 is FQNNGV. Unique molecular identifiers tagged individual cDNA molecules. TCRdb reanalysed the 5' RACE reads using MiXCR and keeps one entry per CDR3 protein. Of about 70,000 distinct CDR3 sequences in the sample, about 5% are singletons; the top ten hold roughly 7.3%. This clonotype was seen ten or more times. The antigen remains undetermined. Here the sequenced sample was whole blood, taken at baseline. The sequence came from an adult who was a healthcare worker with PCR-confirmed SARS-CoV-2 infection or an uninfected control (not recorded which). The chain links TRBV11-2 to TRBJ2-7; possibly TRBD1 for D (5 bases). The CDR3 region is CASSLAPLTDSSYEQYF. The CDR3 DNA reads as TGTGCCAGCAGCTTAGCCCCGTTGACAGATAGCTCCTACGAGCAGTACTTC. The complete variable domain, with remaining parts taken from reference TRBV11-2 and TRBJ2-7, reads EAGVAQSPRYKIIEKRQSVAFWCNPISGHATLYWYQQILGQGPKLLIQFQNNGVVDDSQLPKDRFSAERLKGVDSTLKIQPAKLEDSAVYLCASSLAPLTDSSYEQYFGPGTRLTVT.